One and the same sample provided the 14 T cell receptor beta chains below, sequenced in a study of T cell clones after liver transplantation. Generated by immunoSEQ multiplex PCR, the TCRdb table keeps only in-frame clones and is missing some. This sample yields about 16,000 clones, of which 85% to 95% are seen a single time; roughly half belongs to the top ten. The sequencing used CD8+ T cells from blood, collected before liver transplant. The source of these receptors is a human donor who received a liver transplant.

For the CDR3, the DNA is TGTGCCAGCAGCGAAAGTGGCACAGATACGCAGTATTTT. Translating gives CASSESGTDTQYF. V gene TRBV9 combines with J gene TRBJ2-3; no clear D. Germline V gene sequence: CDR1 SGDLS, CDR2 YYNGEE. The CDR3 is 13 amino acids. V was shortened by 3 bases and J by 1 base, with 6 bases between the two germline ends.

This chain joins TRBV9 and TRBJ2-7; TRBD2 matches 7 bases. The CDR3 extends over 13 amino acids. Per germline, CDR1 SGDLS and CDR2 YYNGEE. Germline trimming cut 5 bases from V and 6 bases from J; bases unmatched to any gene: 8. Here the CDR3 reads CASSPGGSGEQYF. As DNA, the CDR3 is TGTGCCAGCAGTCCAGGCGGGAGTGGCGAGCAGTACTTC.

CDR3 nucleotides: TGTGCCAGCAGCTTATCTCCGGGACTAGGGAACACCGGGGAGCTGTTTTTT. As protein: CASSLSPGLGNTGELFF. This chain uses TRBV7-7 with TRBJ2-2; TRBD2 agrees at 8 bases. The V gene end was trimmed by 2 bases and the J gene end by 1 base; junction bases not matched to a gene: 6. Per germline, CDR1 SSHAT and CDR2 FNYEAQ (reference sequence). This CDR3 comprises 17 residues.

This sequence joins TRBV10-1 and TRBJ1-5; 7 bases line up with TRBD1. Germline V CDR1 and CDR2: WNHNN, SYGVQD (reference sequence). CDR3 length: 14 amino acids. Trimming at V came to 8 bases and at J to 1 base, leaving 5 bases not matched to a gene. CDR3 in amino acids: CASGRQGSNQPQHF. CDR3 DNA sequence: TGCGCCAGCGGCCGACAGGGCAGCAATCAGCCCCAGCATTTT.

This chain links TRBV5-6 with TRBJ2-1; 9 bases map to TRBD2. Per the germline V gene, CDR1 is SGHDT and CDR2 is YYEEEE. With 0 bases clipped from V and 0 bases from J, the junction kept 7 bases outside the gene matches. The CDR3 has 18 residues. CDR3 DNA: TGTGCCAGCAGCTTGGGACTAGCGGAGATGAGCTCCTACAATGAGCAGTTCTTC. Protein product: CASSLGLAEMSSYNEQFF.

The V call is TRBV27, the J call TRBJ2-2; 7 bases line up with TRBD2. Germline assignment: CDR1 MNHEY and CDR2 SMNVEV (reference sequence). The CDR3 totals 16 residues. After removal of 7 bases from V and 6 bases from J, the junction contained 14 bases not matched to a gene. Here the CDR3 reads CASTPTSSGSAGELFF. In DNA form, the CDR3 reads TGTGCCAGCACCCCGACTAGCAGTGGTAGCGCCGGGGAGCTGTTTTTT.

The chain carries TRBV9 and TRBJ2-1; D not certain. Germline lookup yields CDR1 SGDLS and CDR2 YYNGEE. V gave up 3 bases and J gave up 8 bases, with 15 bases separating them. This CDR3 is built from 14 residues. The CDR3 nucleotides read TGTGCCAGCAGCGCCCGGACCTTATCCGATGAGCAGTTCTTC. This encodes CASSARTLSDEQFF.

The rearrangement links TRBV7-9 to TRBJ2-7; 7 bases match TRBD2. The CDR3 totals 15 residues. Per germline, CDR1 SEHNR and CDR2 FQNEAQ (reference sequence). Losses at the gene ends were 3 bases for V and 3 bases for J; bases not matched to a gene: 8. CDR3 sequence (DNA): TGTGCCAGCAGCTTTTCCGAGCGGGAAGACTACGAGCAGTACTTC. Translated: CASSFSEREDYEQYF. The complete variable domain, with remaining parts taken from reference TRBV7-9 and TRBJ2-7, reads DTGVSQNPRHKITKRGQNVTFRCDPISEHNRLYWYRQTLGQGPEFLTYFQNEAQLEKSRLLSDRFSAERPKGSFSTLEIQRTEQGDSAMYLCASSFSEREDYEQYFGPGTRLTVT.

The J gene is TRBJ2-3, the V gene TRBV7-3; 10 bases match TRBD2. V shed 5 bases, J shed 4 bases, and the junction held 6 bases outside the gene matches. Germline-derived CDR1 and CDR2 are SGHTA and FQGTGA. The CDR3 spans 15 residues. This CDR3 reads CASSPAGGLADTQYF. The CDR3 DNA follows: TGTGCCAGCAGCCCAGCGGGAGGGCTGGCAGATACGCAGTATTTT.

The chain recombines TRBV7-9 with TRBJ2-1, with 9 bases identical to TRBD2. Germline CDR1 is SEHNR and CDR2 is FQNEAQ (reference sequence). V lost 2 bases, J lost 6 bases, and 8 bases stayed unmatched. The CDR3 is 16 amino acids. CDR3 DNA sequence: TGTGCCAGCAGCTTATCCTCGGGACTAGCACTCAATGAGCAGTTCTTC. Translation gives CASSLSSGLALNEQFF.

The chain employs TRBV7-9 and TRBJ2-1, with TRBD2 matching over 8 bases. Germline-derived CDR1 and CDR2 are SEHNR and FQNEAQ (reference sequence). This CDR3 comprises 18 residues. With V trimmed by 4 bases and J by 6 bases, 17 bases remained unmatched. CDR3 bases: TGTGCCAGCAGCTACCCGAGGTTCGAAGCGGGAGTCCGCAATGAGCAGTTCTTC. Translation: CASSYPRFEAGVRNEQFF.

The chain couples TRBV29-1 to TRBJ1-6; TRBD1 is a possible D gene (5 bases). The CDR3 spans 11 residues. V was shortened by 5 bases and J by 14 bases, with 13 bases between the two germline ends. Germline values: CDR1 SQVTM, CDR2 ANQGSEA. CDR3 sequence (DNA): TGCAGCGTTCAGGCAGGGCCGGCCCTCCACTTT. It is translated as CSVQAGPALHF.

The J gene is TRBJ1-2, the V gene TRBV2; 8 bases match TRBD1. Germline-derived CDR1 and CDR2 are SNHLY and FYNNEI. CDR3 length: 13 amino acids. Trimming removed 7 bases from V and 3 bases from J; junction bases left unmatched: 4. CDR3 loop: CASKTGGDYGYTF. The CDR3 coding sequence is TGTGCCAGCAAAACAGGGGGGGACTATGGCTACACCTTC.

This chain joins TRBV7-2 and TRBJ2-7; 7 nucleotides agree with TRBD1. Looked up from germline, CDR1 is SGHTA and CDR2 is FQGNSA. The V gene end was trimmed by 6 bases and the J gene end by 2 bases; junction bases not matched to a gene: 10. There are 15 residues in the CDR3. CDR3 nucleotide sequence: TGTGCCAGCAGGTTCCGGGTCCAGGGGGCCTACGAGCAGTACTTC. It codes for CASRFRVQGAYEQYF.